These 13 T cell receptor beta chains were all obtained from the same sample, sequenced in a study of early T cells in non-severe SARS-CoV-2 infection. TCRdb independently ran MiXCR on the 5' RACE reads; one entry per CDR3 protein. The sample holds 24,000 or so distinct CDR3 sequences, around 5.8% seen once. What was sequenced was whole blood. The receptors derive from an adult who was a healthcare worker with PCR-confirmed SARS-CoV-2 infection or an uninfected control (not recorded which).

This clonotype was recorded at least ten times. This chain uses TRBV6-1 with TRBJ1-1; TRBD1 matches at 12 bases. The CDR3 totals 16 residues. The germline CDR1 and CDR2 sequences are MNHNS and SASEGT. V dropped 6 bases and J dropped 4; count of bases not matched to a gene: 9. CDR3 region: CASRSGTGGVGTEAFF. The CDR3 DNA follows: TGTGCCAGCAGGTCCGGGACAGGGGGCGTCGGCACTGAAGCTTTCTTT.

A few counts support this clonotype. The V and J genes are TRBV20-1 and TRBJ2-3; TRBD2 matches at 8 bases. Germline CDR1 reads DFQATT; CDR2 reads SNEGSKA (reference sequence). V lost 3 bases to trimming and J lost 0 bases; unmatched junction nucleotides: 8. The CDR3 is 16 amino acids. The CDR3 DNA follows: TGCAGTGCTAGTAAGGCGGGGGGAACTAGCACAGATACGCAGTATTTT. This encodes CSASKAGGTSTDTQYF.

This clonotype is labeled medium-sized. The genes are TRBV18 and TRBJ2-3; perhaps TRBD1 as D (6 bases). The CDR3 has 15 residues. Trimming pared 1 base from V and 4 bases from J, leaving 12 bases between. Germline V gene lookup returns CDR1 KGHSH and CDR2 LQKENI. The CDR3: CASSPLQGGPDTQYF. For the CDR3, the DNA is TGTGCCAGCTCACCACTACAGGGCGGACCAGATACGCAGTATTTT.

This clonotype was observed a few times. This chain uses TRBV12-3 or TRBV12-4 with TRBJ2-2, with a tentative D call TRBD2 (5 bases). Trimming removed 3 bases from V and 3 bases from J, with 11 bases in between. The CDR3 is made up of 15 amino acids. Here the CDR3 reads CASSFERGYTGELFF. The CDR3 DNA reads TGTGCCAGCAGTTTCGAGCGCGGGTACACCGGGGAGCTGTTTTTT.

This clonotype was seen ten or more times. The V and J genes are TRBV25-1 and TRBJ1-6, with D perhaps TRBD1 (6 bases). Trimming cost V 2 bases and J 3 bases, with 14 bases left between them. Germline lookup yields CDR1 MGHDK and CDR2 SYGVNS. CDR3 length: 17 amino acids. The CDR3 DNA follows: TGTGCCAGCAGTGAAGGATCTCGAGGGGGCTATAATTCACCCCTCCACTTT. Translation: CASSEGSRGGYNSPLHF.

J is TRBJ2-5 and V is TRBV20-1; 8 bases agree with TRBD2. Germline CDR1 reads DFQATT; CDR2 reads SNEGSKA (reference sequence). CDR3 length: 13 amino acids. With 5 bases clipped from V and 1 base from J, the junction kept 3 bases outside the gene matches. CDR3 amino acids: CSASRGGQETQYF. The CDR3 DNA is TGCAGTGCTTCACGGGGGGGCCAAGAGACCCAGTACTTC.

At least ten counts were recorded for this clonotype. The V and J genes are TRBV7-2 and TRBJ2-2, with D possibly being TRBD1 (6 bases). Germline loops: CDR1 SGHTA, CDR2 FQGNSA. There are 14 residues in the CDR3. Trimming pared 3 bases from V and 6 bases from J, leaving 11 bases between. DNA for the CDR3: TGTGCCAGCAGCTTCTACAGGGACGCCGGGGAGCTGTTTTTT. Amino acid sequence: CASSFYRDAGELFF.

J is TRBJ2-3 and V is TRBV20-1; TRBD2 matches at 8 bases. CDR3 length: 15 amino acids. V trimming: 1 base; J trimming: 3 bases; junction bases outside the gene matches: 6. Germline-derived CDR1 and CDR2 are DFQATT and SNEGSKA (reference sequence). The CDR3 DNA reads as TGCAGTGCTAGAGGAGCGGGGGAGGGAACAGATACGCAGTATTTT. As protein: CSARGAGEGTDTQYF.

This clonotype came up many times. The chain employs TRBV12-3 or TRBV12-4 and TRBJ1-1; no clear D. The CDR3 sequence is 13 residues long. Deletions cut 4 bases from V and 4 bases from J, with 10 bases between. CDR3 region: CASSSGQITEAFF. The CDR3 DNA reads as TGTGCCAGCAGTTCTGGGCAGATCACTGAAGCTTTCTTT.

This chain uses TRBV19 with TRBJ2-6; tentative D call: TRBD1 (5 bases). V was cut by 3 bases and J by 4 bases, with 10 bases left in between. The CDR3 is made up of 15 amino acids. The germline gives CDR1 LNHDA, CDR2 SQIVND (reference sequence). CDR3 DNA: TGTGCCAGTAGTATTTTGAACAGGGGGGCCAACGTCCTGACTTTC. Encoded protein: CASSILNRGANVLTF.

This clonotype was observed at least ten times. The chain uses TRBV20-1 and TRBJ1-5; TRBD1 might be the D (6 bases). The CDR3 loop spans 14 amino acids. With 0 bases removed from V and 2 bases from J, the gap between germline ends came to 8 bases. CDR1 is DFQATT, CDR2 SNEGSKA, per germline (reference sequence). This chain's CDR3 is CSARDGGGNQPQHF. The DNA for the CDR3 is TGCAGTGCTAGAGATGGGGGCGGCAATCAGCCCCAGCATTTT.

This clonotype has a handful of counts. The chain is built from TRBV2 and TRBJ2-7, with D perhaps given as TRBD1 or TRBD2 (6 bases each). The CDR3 sequence is 14 residues long. CDR1 is SNHLY and CDR2 is FYNNEI in the germline V gene. V was shortened by 4 bases and J by 7 bases, with 17 bases between the two germline ends. The DNA of the CDR3 is TGTGCCAGCAGTGGGACGGGGGCCCTTACAGAGCAGTACTTC. Amino acid sequence: CASSGTGALTEQYF.

This clonotype was seen just once. J is TRBJ1-4 and V is TRBV7-9; 7 nucleotides match TRBD1. This CDR3 has 15 amino acids. Germline CDR1 reads SEHNR; CDR2 reads FQNEAQ (reference sequence). Unmatched junction bases numbered 5, after V lost 0 bases and J lost 7 bases. The CDR3 loop reads CASSLAQGEREKLFF. The CDR3 bases are TGTGCCAGCAGCTTAGCGCAGGGGGAGCGTGAAAAACTGTTTTTT. The full variable domain, its missing parts supplied by reference TRBV7-9 and TRBJ1-4, is DTGVSQNPRHKITKRGQNVTFRCDPISEHNRLYWYRQTLGQGPEFLTYFQNEAQLEKSRLLSDRFSAERPKGSFSTLEIQRTEQGDSAMYLCASSLAQGEREKLFFGSGTQLSVL.